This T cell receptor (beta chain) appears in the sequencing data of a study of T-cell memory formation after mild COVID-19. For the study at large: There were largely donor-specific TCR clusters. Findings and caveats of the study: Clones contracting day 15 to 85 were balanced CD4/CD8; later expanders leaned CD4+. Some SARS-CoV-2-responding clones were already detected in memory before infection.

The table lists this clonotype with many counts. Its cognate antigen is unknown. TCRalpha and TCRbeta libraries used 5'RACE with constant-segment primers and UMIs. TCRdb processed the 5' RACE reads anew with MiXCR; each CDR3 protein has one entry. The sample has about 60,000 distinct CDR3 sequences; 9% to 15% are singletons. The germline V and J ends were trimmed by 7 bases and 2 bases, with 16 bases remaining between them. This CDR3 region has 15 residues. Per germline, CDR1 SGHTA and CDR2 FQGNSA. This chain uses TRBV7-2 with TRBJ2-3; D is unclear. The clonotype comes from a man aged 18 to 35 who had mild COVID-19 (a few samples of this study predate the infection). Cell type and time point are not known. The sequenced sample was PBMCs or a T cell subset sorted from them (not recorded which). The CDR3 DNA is TGTGCCAGCACCCCCAGGACGAGAGCCACAGATACGCAGTATTTT. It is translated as CASTPRTRATDTQYF.